This T cell receptor (beta chain) came from a study of Ad26.COV2.S vaccination and SARS-CoV-2 variants. Notes on this clone: Antigen unknown.

V lost 4 bases and J 9 bases, leaving 18 bases between the germline ends. CDR1 SGHVS and CDR2 FNYEAQ come from the germline V gene. CDR3 length equals 14 residues. Findings and limits, study-wide: It was found that vaccine and placebo recipients had similar non-spike TCR breadth.

Treatment of the sample: some 20 received Ad26.COV2.S at low or high dose, single or two shots; roughly five received placebo; per-sample allocation not given. Samples were taken on day 63 after the first vaccine or placebo injection. Profiling relied on immunoSEQ multiplex PCR, and the TCRdb table lists in-frame clones only, not all of them. The sample yields roughly 320,000 clones, 70% to 90% seen once. The V call is TRBV7-6, the J call TRBJ1-1; D gene uncertain. Here the sequenced sample was peripheral blood, taken in a trial of Ad26.COV2.S vaccine versus placebo. The sequence derives from a person between 18 and 65 years old who received the Ad26.COV2.S COVID-19 vaccine or a placebo. CDR3 residues: CASSSSMGRAQAFF. Written as DNA, the CDR3 is TGTGCCAGCAGCTCGAGCATGGGGAGGGCGCAAGCTTTCTTT.